These 13 T cell receptor beta chains were all obtained from the same sample, sequenced in a study of Graves' ophthalmopathy and Graves' hyperthyroidism (dated by TCRdb to the late 2010s). The data were produced on an Illumina HiSeq 2000. TCR beta CDR3 regions were amplified from RNA transcripts for repertoire sequencing. The first round was an RT-PCR using HTBI primers with the Qiagen OneStep RT-PCR kit, and this first round was followed by a second-round multiplex PCR, then size selection and purification. The public reads were reanalyzed by TCRdb: fastp trimming at Q25, MiXCR alignment, in-frame beta chains only. All rows with the same CDR3 protein become a single entry with the most common DNA and genes. Counted in this sample were over 500,000 distinct CDR3 sequences; over 20% of them appeared once. Roughly 6.9% of the sample lies in the top ten. Sequenced material: peripheral blood. The receptor source for this set is a young woman with stable Graves' hyperthyroidism. Some clones in this sample may be carry-over from other donors' samples. Donor details come from another sample of the same person, matched by shared clones.

The chain is built from TRBV28 and TRBJ2-5, with D possibly matching TRBD2 (6 bases). Per germline, CDR1 MDHEN and CDR2 SYDVKM. The CDR3 sequence is 16 residues long. Trimming removed 5 bases at V and 2 bases at J, with 18 bases between. CDR3 protein: CASSPPLFGTQETQYF. The CDR3 nucleotides read TGTGCCAGCAGTCCACCGTTGTTTGGGACTCAAGAGACCCAGTACTTC. Complete variable domain (other parts from reference TRBV28 and TRBJ2-5): DVKVTQSSRYLVKRTGEKVFLECVQDMDHENMFWYRQDPGLGLRLIYFSYDVKMKEKGDIPEGYSVSREKKERFSLILESASTNQTSMYLCASSPPLFGTQETQYFGPGTRLLVL.

In its sample, this clonotype was seen many times. The chain has TRBV6-5 and TRBJ2-7, with 8 positions matching TRBD2. V lost 3 bases and J lost 1; bases outside the gene matches: 2. The CDR3 has 14 amino acids. Germline V lookup: CDR1 MNHEY, CDR2 SVGAGI. The CDR3 loop is CASSYPSGSYEQYF. CDR3 bases: TGTGCCAGCAGTTATCCTAGCGGGTCCTACGAGCAGTACTTC.

This clonotype was recorded at least ten times. V usage is TRBV12-5 and J usage is TRBJ1-1; TRBD1 might be the D (5 bases). The germline CDR1 and CDR2 sequences are LGHNT and FRNRAP. Trimming took 2 bases from V and 3 from J, leaving 13 bases between them. The CDR3 contains 15 residues. This CDR3 reads CASGLMRGGHTEAFF. CDR3 sequence (DNA): TGTGCTAGTGGTTTGATGAGGGGAGGTCACACTGAAGCTTTCTTT.

This clonotype was counted at least ten times. This rearrangement joins TRBV11-2 to TRBJ2-5, with 9 bases identical to TRBD2. Trimming at V came to 3 bases and at J to 2 bases, leaving 4 bases not matched to a gene. Germline V CDR1 and CDR2: SGHAT, FQNNGV. The CDR3 runs to 15 residues. The CDR3 is CASSFAAGGQETQYF. CDR3 DNA sequence: TGTGCCAGCAGCTTTGCAGCGGGGGGACAAGAGACCCAGTACTTC.

This clonotype has at least ten counts. The gene calls are TRBV20-1 and TRBJ2-7; 9 bases fit TRBD1. There are 14 residues in the CDR3. V dropped 0 bases and J dropped 3; count of bases not matched to a gene: 3. CDR1 is DFQATT and CDR2 is SNEGSKA in the germline V gene (reference sequence). CDR3 coding DNA: TGCAGTGCTAGAGACCCGGGACAGGGCTACGAGCAGTACTTC. It encodes CSARDPGQGYEQYF.

V is TRBV28 and J is TRBJ1-5; possible D gene TRBD1, 6 bases. The CDR3 is 15 amino acids. Germline V gene data show CDR1 as MDHEN and CDR2 as SYDVKM. V was pared by 3 bases and J by 6 bases, with 15 bases between. The CDR3 nucleotides are TGTGCCAGCAGTTTTGCCCGAACAGGGTTTCAGCCCCAGCATTTT. Translating it yields CASSFARTGFQPQHF.

This clonotype was observed at least ten times. The CDR3 reads CASSEDLRTGPDEQYF. The CDR3 DNA is TGTGCCAGCAGCGAAGATTTGCGGACAGGACCGGACGAGCAGTACTTC. This sequence joins TRBV9 and TRBJ2-7, with 7 bases matching TRBD1. This CDR3 is 16 amino acids long. The germline V gene has CDR1 SGDLS and CDR2 YYNGEE. The ends lost 3 bases at V and 5 bases at J; junction bases unmatched: 14.

Worth noting for this clonotype: One junction end does not reproduce the germline sequence, and a read error may be involved. The chain couples TRBV11-2 to TRBJ1-1; D perhaps matches TRBD1 (6 bases). CDR3 size: 16 residues. The V gene's germline CDR1 is SGHAT and CDR2 FQNNGV. The CDR3 is CASSLWGRDNQPEALF. As DNA, the CDR3 is TGTGCCAGCAGCTTATGGGGACGGGACAACCAACCTGAAGCTCTCTTT.

This clonotype was recorded at least ten times. The V and J genes are TRBV30 and TRBJ1-6; D is undetermined. CDR1 is GTSNPN, CDR2 SVGIG, per germline (reference sequence). V was pared by 1 base and J by 7 bases, with 2 bases between. The length of the CDR3 is 11 residues. Here the CDR3 DNA reads TGTGCCTGGAGTGAAAATTCACCCCTCCACTTT. It codes for CAWSENSPLHF.

The V and J genes are TRBV12-3 or TRBV12-4 and TRBJ1-3; D unresolved. This CDR3 has 14 residues. Trimming removed 6 bases at V and 4 bases at J, with 13 bases between. The CDR3 region has the DNA TGTGCCAGCAGATGGGTTTCAGGAGGAAACACCATATATTTT. This codes for CASRWVSGGNTIYF.

This clonotype was picked up a small number of times. The genes are TRBV11-2 and TRBJ2-7, with 7 bases lining up with TRBD1. Unmatched junction bases numbered 10, after V lost 5 bases and J lost 6 bases. The CDR3 totals 14 residues. The germline CDR1 and CDR2 sequences are SGHAT and FQNNGV. CDR3 DNA: TGTGCCAGCAGCCGTACAGGGGTTGAGGTCGAGCAGTACTTC. Amino acid sequence: CASSRTGVEVEQYF. The full variable domain, rest sourced from reference TRBV11-2 and TRBJ2-7, is EAGVAQSPRYKIIEKRQSVAFWCNPISGHATLYWYQQILGQGPKLLIQFQNNGVVDDSQLPKDRFSAERLKGVDSTLKIQPAKLEDSAVYLCASSRTGVEVEQYFGPGTRLTVT.

This clonotype has only one observation. This sequence joins TRBV12-3 or TRBV12-4 and TRBJ2-7, with D possibly TRBD2 on 6 matching bases. The end of the DNA is better explained by TRBJ2-5, so the J call may be wrong. CDR3 length equals 16 residues. The CDR3 DNA reads as TGTGCCAGCAATCCCTGGGACTTGGTAGACCCTTCGACCCAGTACTTC. This codes for CASNPWDLVDPSTQYF.

J is TRBJ1-6 and V is TRBV6-1; 10 bases map to TRBD1. The CDR3 has 13 residues. V shed 8 bases, J shed 10 bases, and the junction held 5 bases outside the gene matches. Germline CDR1 is MNHNS and CDR2 is SASEGT. The CDR3 DNA follows: TGTGCCAGCGGAGGGACAGGGGTATCACCCCTCCACTTT. Its protein product is CASGGTGVSPLHF.